This passage covers 5 T cell receptor beta chains from one sample sequenced in a study of response to subunit inactivated influenza vaccine. One entry per CDR3 protein results from TCRdb running MiXCR on the RT-PCR reads. The table shows fewer than 700,000 distinct CDR3 sequences, with roughly 13% occurring only once. Source: PBMCs from blood, taken roughly 46 days after vaccination. The receptors were gathered from a man over 45 who received an inactivated influenza vaccine.

V usage is TRBV6-2 or TRBV6-3 and J usage is TRBJ2-1; TRBD2 matches at 14 bases. The CDR3 is made up of 13 amino acids. Germline V lookup: CDR1 MNHEY, CDR2 SVGEGT. V shed 2 bases, J shed 15 bases, and the junction held 3 bases outside the gene matches. CDR3 in DNA: TGTGCCAGCAGTTACCCGGGACTAGCGGGAGCGTTCTTC. It is translated as CASSYPGLAGAFF.

This clonotype showed up just a few times. The rearrangement joins TRBV7-2 to TRBJ2-7; perhaps TRBD2 as D (5 bases). V was pared by 2 bases and J by 4 bases, with 12 bases between. CDR1 and CDR2 (germline): SGHTA, FQGNSA. The CDR3 has 14 amino acids. CDR3 region: CASSLNEGRYEQYF. The CDR3 nucleotides are TGTGCCAGCAGCTTAAATGAGGGCCGGTACGAGCAGTACTTC.

The chain links TRBV7-9 to TRBJ2-7; possibly TRBD1 for D (5 bases). CDR1 is SEHNR and CDR2 is FQNEAQ in the germline V gene (reference sequence). This CDR3 is built from 12 residues. Trimming pared 2 bases from V and 5 bases from J, leaving 7 bases between. In nucleotides, the CDR3 is TGTGCCAGCAGCTTACTGACAGACGAGCAGTACTTC. Protein sequence: CASSLLTDEQYF. Complete variable domain (other parts from reference TRBV7-9 and TRBJ2-7): DTGVSQNPRHKITKRGQNVTFRCDPISEHNRLYWYRQTLGQGPEFLTYFQNEAQLEKSRLLSDRFSAERPKGSFSTLEIQRTEQGDSAMYLCASSLLTDEQYFGPGTRLTVT.

This clonotype was counted only a few times. V usage is TRBV20-1 and J usage is TRBJ1-2; no clear D gene. Trimming shortened V by 4 bases and J by 8 bases, and 14 bases separated the two germline ends. In germline, CDR1 is DFQATT, CDR2 SNEGSKA (reference sequence). The CDR3 has 12 residues. CDR3 DNA sequence: TGCAGTGCTACGGACGGCCCTGGAGGCTACACCTTC. As protein: CSATDGPGGYTF.

The V and J genes are TRBV10-2 and TRBJ1-1; a weak D match, TRBD1 (6 bases). CDR3 length equals 16 residues. Trimming left V 2 bases short and J 0 bases short, with 13 bases between. Germline CDR1 is WSHSY and CDR2 is SAAADI. CDR3 protein: CASSEGHRVMNTEAFF. The CDR3 region has the DNA TGCGCCAGCAGTGAGGGGCACAGGGTTATGAACACTGAAGCTTTCTTT.